The source of this T cell receptor (beta chain) is a study of siplizumab effects on memory and regulatory T cells. This CDR3 comprises 15 residues. After removal of 1 base from V and 7 bases from J, the junction contained 7 bases not matched to a gene. From germline, CDR1 is SGHDN and CDR2 FVKESK. The protocol was immunoSEQ multiplex PCR, while the TCRdb copy is restricted to in-frame clones and leaves out a portion. The profile covers just over 60,000 clones, with around 80% appearing a single time and 0.35% to 0.5% taken by the ten largest. The clonotype comes from a human donor in good health. The chain carries TRBV14 and TRBJ1-2; TRBD1 matches 9 bases. The sequencing sample was made of memory CD4+ T cells sorted from blood. Here the CDR3 reads CASSQVTGGSVGYTF. CDR3 DNA: TGTGCCAGCAGCCAAGTTACAGGGGGCTCCGTTGGCTACACCTTC.